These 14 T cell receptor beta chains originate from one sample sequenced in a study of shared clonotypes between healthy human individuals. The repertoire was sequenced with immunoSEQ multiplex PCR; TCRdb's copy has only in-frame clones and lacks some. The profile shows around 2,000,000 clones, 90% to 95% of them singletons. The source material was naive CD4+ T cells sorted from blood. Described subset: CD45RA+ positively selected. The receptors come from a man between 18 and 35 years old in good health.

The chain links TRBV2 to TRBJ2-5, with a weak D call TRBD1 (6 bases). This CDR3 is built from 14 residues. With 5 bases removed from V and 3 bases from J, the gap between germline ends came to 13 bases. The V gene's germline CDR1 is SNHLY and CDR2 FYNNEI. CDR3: CASSSIQGKETQYF. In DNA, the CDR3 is TGTGCCAGCAGTTCCATACAGGGTAAAGAGACCCAGTACTTC.

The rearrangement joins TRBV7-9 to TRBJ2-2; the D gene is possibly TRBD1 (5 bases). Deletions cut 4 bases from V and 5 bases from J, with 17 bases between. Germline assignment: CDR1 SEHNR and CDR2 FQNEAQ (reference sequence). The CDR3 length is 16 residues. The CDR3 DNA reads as TGTGCCAGCAGCTCGGTCCAGGGCCCGATAACCGGGGAGCTGTTTTTT. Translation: CASSSVQGPITGELFF. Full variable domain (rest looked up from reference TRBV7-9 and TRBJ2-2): DTGVSQNPRHKITKRGQNVTFRCDPISEHNRLYWYRQTLGQGPEFLTYFQNEAQLEKSRLLSDRFSAERPKGSFSTLEIQRTEQGDSAMYLCASSSVQGPITGELFFGEGSRLTVL.

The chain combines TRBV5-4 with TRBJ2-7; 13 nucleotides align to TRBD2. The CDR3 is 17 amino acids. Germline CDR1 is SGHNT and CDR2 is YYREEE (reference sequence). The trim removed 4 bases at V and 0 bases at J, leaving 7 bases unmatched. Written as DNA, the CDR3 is TGTGCCAGCAGCGACGGGACTAGCGGGATCCACTCCTACGAGCAGTACTTC. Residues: CASSDGTSGIHSYEQYF.

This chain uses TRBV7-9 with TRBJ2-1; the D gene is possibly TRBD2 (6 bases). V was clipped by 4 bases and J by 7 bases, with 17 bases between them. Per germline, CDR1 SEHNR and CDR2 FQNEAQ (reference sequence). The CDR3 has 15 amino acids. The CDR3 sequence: CASSYASSGPNEQFF. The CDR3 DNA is TGTGCCAGCAGCTACGCAAGTAGCGGACCTAATGAGCAGTTCTTC.

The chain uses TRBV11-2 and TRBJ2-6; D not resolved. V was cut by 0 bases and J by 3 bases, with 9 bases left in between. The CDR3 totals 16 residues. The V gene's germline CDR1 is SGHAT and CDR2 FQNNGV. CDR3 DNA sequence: TGTGCCAGCAGCTTAGATTGGGTGTATGGGGCCAACGTCCTGACTTTC. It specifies CASSLDWVYGANVLTF. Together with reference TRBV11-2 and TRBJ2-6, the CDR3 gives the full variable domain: EAGVAQSPRYKIIEKRQSVAFWCNPISGHATLYWYQQILGQGPKLLIQFQNNGVVDDSQLPKDRFSAERLKGVDSTLKIQPAKLEDSAVYLCASSLDWVYGANVLTFGAGSRLTVL.

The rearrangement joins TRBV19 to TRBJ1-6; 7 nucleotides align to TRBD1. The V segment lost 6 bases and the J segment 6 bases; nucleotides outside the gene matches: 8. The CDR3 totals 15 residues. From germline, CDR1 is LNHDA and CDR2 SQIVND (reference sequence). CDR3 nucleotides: TGTGCCAGTAGAGGACAGGACGGATCTAATTCACCCCTCCACTTT. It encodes CASRGQDGSNSPLHF.

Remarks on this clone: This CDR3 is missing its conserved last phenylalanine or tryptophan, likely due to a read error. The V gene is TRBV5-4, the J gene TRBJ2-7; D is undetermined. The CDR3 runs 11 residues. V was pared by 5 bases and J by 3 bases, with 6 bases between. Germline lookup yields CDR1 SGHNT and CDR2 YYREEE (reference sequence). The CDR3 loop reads CASSSNYEQYL. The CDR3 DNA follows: TGTGCCAGCAGTTCGAACTACGAGCAGTACCTC.

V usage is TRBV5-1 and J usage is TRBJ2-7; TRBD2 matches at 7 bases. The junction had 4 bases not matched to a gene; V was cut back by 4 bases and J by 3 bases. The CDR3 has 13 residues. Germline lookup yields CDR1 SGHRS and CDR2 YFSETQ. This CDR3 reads CASSPGGGYEQYF. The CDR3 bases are TGCGCCAGCAGCCCGGGCGGGGGCTACGAGCAGTACTTC. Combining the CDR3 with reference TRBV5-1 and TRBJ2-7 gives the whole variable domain KAGVTQTPRYLIKTRGQQVTLSCSPISGHRSVSWYQQTPGQGLQFLFEYFSETQRNKGNFPGRFSGRQFSNSRSEMNVSTLELGDSALYLCASSPGGGYEQYFGPGTRLTVT.

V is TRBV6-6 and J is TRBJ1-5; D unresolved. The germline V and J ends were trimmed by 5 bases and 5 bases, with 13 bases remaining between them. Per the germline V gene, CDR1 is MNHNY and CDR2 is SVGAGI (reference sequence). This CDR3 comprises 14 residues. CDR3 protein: CASSTNGRDQPQHF. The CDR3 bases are TGTGCCAGCAGTACCAACGGGAGGGATCAGCCCCAGCATTTT.

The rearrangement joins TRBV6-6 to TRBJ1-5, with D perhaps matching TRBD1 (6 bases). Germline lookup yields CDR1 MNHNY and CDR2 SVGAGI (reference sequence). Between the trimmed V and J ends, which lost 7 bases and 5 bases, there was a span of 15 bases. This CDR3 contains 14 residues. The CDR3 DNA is TGTGCCAGCAACGGCGACAGGAGCTATCAGCCCCAGCATTTT. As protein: CASNGDRSYQPQHF.

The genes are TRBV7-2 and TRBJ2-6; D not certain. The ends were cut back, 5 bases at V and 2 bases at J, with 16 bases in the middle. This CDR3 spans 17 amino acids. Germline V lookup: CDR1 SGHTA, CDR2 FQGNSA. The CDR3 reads CASSPGPGRAGANVLTF. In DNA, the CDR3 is TGTGCCAGCAGCCCCGGACCCGGTAGAGCTGGGGCCAACGTCCTGACTTTC.

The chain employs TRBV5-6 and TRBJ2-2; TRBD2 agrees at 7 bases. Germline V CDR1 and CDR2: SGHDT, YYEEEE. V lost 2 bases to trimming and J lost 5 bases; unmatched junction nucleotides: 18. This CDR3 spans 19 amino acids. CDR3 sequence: CASSFIYSSAGVETGELFF. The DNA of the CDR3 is TGTGCCAGCAGCTTCATTTATTCTTCGGCGGGAGTAGAGACCGGGGAGCTGTTTTTT.

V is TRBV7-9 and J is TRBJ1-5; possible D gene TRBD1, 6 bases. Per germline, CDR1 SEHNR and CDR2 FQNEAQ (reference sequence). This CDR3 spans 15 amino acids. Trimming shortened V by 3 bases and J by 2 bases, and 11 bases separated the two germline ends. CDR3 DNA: TGTGCCAGCAGCTTTCAGGGGTCAGGCAATCAGCCCCAGCATTTT. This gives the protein CASSFQGSGNQPQHF.

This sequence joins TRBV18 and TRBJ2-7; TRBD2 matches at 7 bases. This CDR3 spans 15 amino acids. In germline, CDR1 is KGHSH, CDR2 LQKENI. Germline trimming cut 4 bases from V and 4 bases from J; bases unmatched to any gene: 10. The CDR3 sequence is CASSLHRAGNYEQYF. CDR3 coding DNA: TGTGCCAGCTCACTACACCGAGCGGGAAATTACGAGCAGTACTTC.